This TCR beta chain was identified in a study of immune heterogeneity within non-small cell lung tumors. At the level of the study: In total, the tumors were 4 squamous cell carcinomas, around ten non-squamous carcinomas and 1 not otherwise specified. Overall study findings and caveats: Most high-frequency T-cell receptor beta clonotypes were specific to a single patient. Different tumor locations in one patient shared dominant CDR3 beta clonotypes yet harbored unique high-frequency clones.

As regards this clonotype: Its target is not known. This sequence may be a read error, since a much larger clone differs from it by one base.

The length of the CDR3 is 15 residues. Germline V gene data show CDR1 as MNHEY and CDR2 as SMNVEV (reference sequence). Template material comprised bulk tumor genomic DNA at approximately 540 ng per sample. Several biopsies were collected from each primary tumor during surgery. They were spaced as far apart as possible within the tumor mass. These patients got curative surgery after being newly diagnosed with untreated non-small cell lung cancer. Sample donors consisted of newly diagnosed non-small cell lung cancer patients who were undergoing surgery with curative intent. Multiplex PCR (32 V and 13 J primers) was used to amplify the TCR beta CDR3. Via MiXCR, TCRdb re-called the multiplex PCR reads, giving one row per CDR3 protein. The table has some 3,300 distinct CDR3 sequences, 25% to 30% seen once; the top ten hold about 10%.

Sequencing used lung tumor tissue. The sequence was collected from a man aged 60 to 69 with non-small cell lung cancer. The chain joins TRBV27 to TRBJ1-4; the D gene is possibly TRBD1 (5 bases). The CDR3 DNA sequence: TGTGCCAACAGTTCCACCGGGGGGAATAATGAAAAACTGTTTTTT. Its translation: CANSSTGGNNEKLFF.